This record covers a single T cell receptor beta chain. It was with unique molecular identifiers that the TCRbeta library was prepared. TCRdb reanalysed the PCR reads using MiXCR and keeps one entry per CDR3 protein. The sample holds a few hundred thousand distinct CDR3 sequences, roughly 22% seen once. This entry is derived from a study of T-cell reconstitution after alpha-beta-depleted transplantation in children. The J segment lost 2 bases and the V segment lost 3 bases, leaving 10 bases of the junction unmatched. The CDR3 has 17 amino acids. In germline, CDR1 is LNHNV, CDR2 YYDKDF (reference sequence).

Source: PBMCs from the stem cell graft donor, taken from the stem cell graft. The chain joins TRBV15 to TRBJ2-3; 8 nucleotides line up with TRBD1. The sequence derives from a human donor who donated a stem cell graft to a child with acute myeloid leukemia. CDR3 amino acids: CATSRGIGQGSTDTQYF. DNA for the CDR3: TGTGCCACCAGCAGGGGCATAGGACAGGGATCCACAGATACGCAGTATTTT.